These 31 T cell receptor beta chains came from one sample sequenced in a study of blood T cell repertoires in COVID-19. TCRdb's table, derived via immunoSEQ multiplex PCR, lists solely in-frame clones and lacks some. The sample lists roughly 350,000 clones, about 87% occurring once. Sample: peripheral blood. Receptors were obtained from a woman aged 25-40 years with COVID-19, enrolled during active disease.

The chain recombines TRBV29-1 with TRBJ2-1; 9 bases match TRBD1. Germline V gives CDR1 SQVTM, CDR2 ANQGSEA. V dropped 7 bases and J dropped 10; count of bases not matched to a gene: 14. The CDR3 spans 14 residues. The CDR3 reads CSAVPADRGWEQFF. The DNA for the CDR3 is TGCAGCGCTGTACCCGCGGACAGGGGTTGGGAGCAGTTCTTC.

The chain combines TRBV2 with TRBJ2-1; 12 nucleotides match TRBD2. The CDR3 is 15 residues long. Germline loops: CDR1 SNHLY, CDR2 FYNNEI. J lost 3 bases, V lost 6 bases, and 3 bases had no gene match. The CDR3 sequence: CASSRTSGVYNEQFF. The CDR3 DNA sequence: TGTGCCAGCAGCAGGACTAGCGGGGTCTACAATGAGCAGTTCTTC.

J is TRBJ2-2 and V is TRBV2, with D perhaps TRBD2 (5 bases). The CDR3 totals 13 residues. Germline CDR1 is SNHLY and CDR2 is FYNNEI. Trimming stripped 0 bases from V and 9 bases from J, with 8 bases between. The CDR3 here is CASSEARGRELFF. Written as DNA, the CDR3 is TGTGCCAGCAGTGAAGCGCGAGGGCGGGAGCTGTTTTTT. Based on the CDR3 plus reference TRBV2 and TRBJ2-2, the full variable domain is EPEVTQTPSHQVTQMGQEVILRCVPISNHLYFYWYRQILGQKVEFLVSFYNNEISEKSEIFDDQFSVERPDGSNFTLKIRSTKLEDSAMYFCASSEARGRELFFGEGSRLTVL.

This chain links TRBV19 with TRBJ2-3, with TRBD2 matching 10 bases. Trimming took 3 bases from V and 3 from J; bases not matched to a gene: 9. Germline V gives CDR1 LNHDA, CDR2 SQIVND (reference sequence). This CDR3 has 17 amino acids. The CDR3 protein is CASSIPSGSGFTDTQYF. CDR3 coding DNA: TGTGCCAGTAGTATCCCTAGCGGGAGCGGATTTACAGATACGCAGTATTTT.

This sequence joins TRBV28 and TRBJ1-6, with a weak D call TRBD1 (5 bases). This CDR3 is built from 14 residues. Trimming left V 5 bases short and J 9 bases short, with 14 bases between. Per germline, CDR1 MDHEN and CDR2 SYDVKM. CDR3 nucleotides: TGTGCCAGCAGTCGGGGGGGGACGGCTTCACCCCTCCACTTT. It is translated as CASSRGGTASPLHF.

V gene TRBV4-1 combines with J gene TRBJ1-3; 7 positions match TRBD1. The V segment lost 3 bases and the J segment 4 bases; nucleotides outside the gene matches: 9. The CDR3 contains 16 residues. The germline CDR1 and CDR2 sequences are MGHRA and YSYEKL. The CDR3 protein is CASSQVIRDSGNTIYF. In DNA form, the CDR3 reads TGCGCCAGCAGCCAGGTAATCCGGGACAGCGGAAACACCATATATTTT.

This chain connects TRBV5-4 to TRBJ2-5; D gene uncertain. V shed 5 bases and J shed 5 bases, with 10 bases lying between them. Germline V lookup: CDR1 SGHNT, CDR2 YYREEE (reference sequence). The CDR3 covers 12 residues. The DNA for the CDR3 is TGTGCCAGCAGTCGGGTCGGGGAGACCCAGTACTTC. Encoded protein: CASSRVGETQYF.

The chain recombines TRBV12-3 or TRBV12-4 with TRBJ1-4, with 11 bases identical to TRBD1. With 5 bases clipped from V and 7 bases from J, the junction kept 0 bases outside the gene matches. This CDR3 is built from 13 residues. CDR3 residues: CASSGTGGEKLFF. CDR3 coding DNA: TGTGCCAGCAGTGGGACAGGGGGTGAAAAACTGTTTTTT.

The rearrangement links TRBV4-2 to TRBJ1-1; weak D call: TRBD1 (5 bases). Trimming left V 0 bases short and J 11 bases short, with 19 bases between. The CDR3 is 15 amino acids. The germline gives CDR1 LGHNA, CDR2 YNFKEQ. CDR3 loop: CASSQDQSAGRNAFF. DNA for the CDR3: TGTGCCAGCAGCCAAGATCAGTCGGCAGGGAGGAATGCTTTCTTT.

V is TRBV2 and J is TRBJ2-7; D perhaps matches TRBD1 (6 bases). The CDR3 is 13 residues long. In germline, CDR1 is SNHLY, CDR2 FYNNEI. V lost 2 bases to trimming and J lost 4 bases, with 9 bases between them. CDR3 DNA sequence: TGTGCCAGCAGTGAATTCGGACAGTACGAGCAGTACTTC. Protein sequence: CASSEFGQYEQYF.

In DNA form, the CDR3 reads TGTGCCAGCACCTTAAAGGGGGACACTGAAGCTTTCTTT. Its protein is CASTLKGDTEAFF. This chain connects TRBV5-4 to TRBJ1-1, with a weak D call TRBD1 (6 bases). Trimming pared 6 bases from V and 3 bases from J, leaving 12 bases between. The CDR3 has 13 residues. Germline CDR1 and CDR2: SGHNT and YYREEE (reference sequence).

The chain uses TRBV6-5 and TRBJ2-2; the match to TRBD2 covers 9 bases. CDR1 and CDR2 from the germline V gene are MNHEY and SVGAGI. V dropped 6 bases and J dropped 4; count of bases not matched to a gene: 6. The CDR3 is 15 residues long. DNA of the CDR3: TGTGCCAGCAGATCCTTAGCGGGAGTCACCGGGGAGCTGTTTTTT. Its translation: CASRSLAGVTGELFF.

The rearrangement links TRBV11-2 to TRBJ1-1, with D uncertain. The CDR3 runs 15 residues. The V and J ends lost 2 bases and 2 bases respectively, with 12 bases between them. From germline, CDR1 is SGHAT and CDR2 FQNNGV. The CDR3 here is CASSLIAGGNTEAFF. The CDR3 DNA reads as TGTGCCAGCAGCTTAATCGCGGGCGGAAACACTGAAGCTTTCTTT.

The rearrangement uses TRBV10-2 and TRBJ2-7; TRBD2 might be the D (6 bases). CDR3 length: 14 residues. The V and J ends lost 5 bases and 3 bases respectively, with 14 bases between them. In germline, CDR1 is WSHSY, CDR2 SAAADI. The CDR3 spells CASSIGRGDYEQYF. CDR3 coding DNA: TGCGCCAGCAGTATCGGACGCGGGGACTACGAGCAGTACTTC.

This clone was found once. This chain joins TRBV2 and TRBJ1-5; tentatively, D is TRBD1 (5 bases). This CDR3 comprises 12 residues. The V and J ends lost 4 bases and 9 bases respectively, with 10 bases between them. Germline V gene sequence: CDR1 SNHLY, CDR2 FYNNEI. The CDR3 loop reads CASSGVGGPQHF. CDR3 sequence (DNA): TGTGCCAGCAGTGGGGTCGGGGGGCCCCAGCATTTT.

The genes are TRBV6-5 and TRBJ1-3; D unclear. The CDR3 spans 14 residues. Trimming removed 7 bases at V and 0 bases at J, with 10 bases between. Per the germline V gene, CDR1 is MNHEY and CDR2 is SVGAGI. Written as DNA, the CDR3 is TGTGCCAGCAACGAGAGAGACTCTGGAAACACCATATATTTT. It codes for CASNERDSGNTIYF.

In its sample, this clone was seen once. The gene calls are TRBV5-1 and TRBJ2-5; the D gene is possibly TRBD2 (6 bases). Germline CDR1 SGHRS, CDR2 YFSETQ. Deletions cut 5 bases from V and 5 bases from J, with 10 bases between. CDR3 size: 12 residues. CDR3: CASSWGVETQYF. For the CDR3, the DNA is TGCGCCAGCAGTTGGGGGGTTGAGACCCAGTACTTC.

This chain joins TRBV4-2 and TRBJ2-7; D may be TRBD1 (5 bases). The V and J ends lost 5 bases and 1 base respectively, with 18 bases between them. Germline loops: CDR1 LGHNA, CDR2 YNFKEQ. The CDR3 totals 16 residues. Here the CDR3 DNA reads TGTGCCAGCAGCTCCCAGGGCGGACCCGCTTCCTACGAGCAGTACTTC. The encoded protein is CASSSQGGPASYEQYF.

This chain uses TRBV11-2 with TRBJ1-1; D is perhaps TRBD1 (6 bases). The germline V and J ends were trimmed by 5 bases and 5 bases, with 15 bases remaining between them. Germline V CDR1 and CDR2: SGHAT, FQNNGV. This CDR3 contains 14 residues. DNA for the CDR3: TGTGCCAGCAGCAAGCACGGACAGCCGACTGAAGCTTTCTTT. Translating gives CASSKHGQPTEAFF.

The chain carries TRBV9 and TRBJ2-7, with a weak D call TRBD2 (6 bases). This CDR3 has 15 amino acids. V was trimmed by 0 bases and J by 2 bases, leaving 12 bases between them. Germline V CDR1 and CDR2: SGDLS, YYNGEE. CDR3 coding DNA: TGTGCCAGCAGCGTAGATGAGGGAGGTCCCTACGAGCAGTACTTC. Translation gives CASSVDEGGPYEQYF.

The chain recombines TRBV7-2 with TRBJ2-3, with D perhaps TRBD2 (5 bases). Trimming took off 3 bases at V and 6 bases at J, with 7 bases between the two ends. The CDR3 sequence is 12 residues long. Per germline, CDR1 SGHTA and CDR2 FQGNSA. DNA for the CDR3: TGTGCCAGCAGCTTGAGGGCGGATACGCAGTATTTT. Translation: CASSLRADTQYF.

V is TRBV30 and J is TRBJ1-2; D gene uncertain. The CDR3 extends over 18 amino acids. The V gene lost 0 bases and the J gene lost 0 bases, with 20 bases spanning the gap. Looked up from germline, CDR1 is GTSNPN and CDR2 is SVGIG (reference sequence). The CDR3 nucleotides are TGTGCCTGGAGTGTGAGGTGGGGAGAATATGGAGCTAACTATGGCTACACCTTC. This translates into CAWSVRWGEYGANYGYTF. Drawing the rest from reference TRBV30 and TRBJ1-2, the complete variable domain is SQTIHQWPATLVQPVGSPLSLECTVEGTSNPNLYWYRQAAGRGLQLLFYSVGIGQISSEVPQNLSASRPQDRQFILSSKKLLLSDSGFYLCAWSVRWGEYGANYGYTFGSGTRLTVV.

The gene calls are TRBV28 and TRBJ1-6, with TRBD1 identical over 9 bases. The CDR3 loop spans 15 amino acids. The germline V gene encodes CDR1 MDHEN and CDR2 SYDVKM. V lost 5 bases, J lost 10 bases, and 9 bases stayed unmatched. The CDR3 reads CASSTPQGAGSPLHF. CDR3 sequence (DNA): TGTGCCAGCAGTACCCCACAGGGGGCAGGATCACCCCTCCACTTT.

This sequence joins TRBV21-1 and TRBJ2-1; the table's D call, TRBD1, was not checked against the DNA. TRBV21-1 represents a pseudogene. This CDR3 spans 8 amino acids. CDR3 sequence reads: CASNMQFF. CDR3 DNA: TGTGCCAGCAACATGCAGTTCTTC.

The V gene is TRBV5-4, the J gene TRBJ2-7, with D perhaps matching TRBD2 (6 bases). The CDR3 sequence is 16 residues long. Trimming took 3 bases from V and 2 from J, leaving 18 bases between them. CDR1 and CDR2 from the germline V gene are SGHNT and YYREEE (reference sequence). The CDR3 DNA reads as TGTGCCAGCAGCTCCCCCGGATCCGGGAGCCCCTACGAGCAGTACTTC. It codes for CASSSPGSGSPYEQYF. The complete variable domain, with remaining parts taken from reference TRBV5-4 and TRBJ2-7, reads ETGVTQSPTHLIKTRGQQVTLRCSSQSGHNTVSWYQQALGQGPQFIFQYYREEENGRGNFPPRFSGLQFPNYSSELNVNALELDDSALYLCASSSPGSGSPYEQYFGPGTRLTVT.

CDR3 sequence reads: CASSPFWEESKNIQYF. The CDR3 region has the DNA TGTGCCAGCAGTCCCTTTTGGGAGGAATCCAAAAACATTCAGTACTTC. The rearrangement uses TRBV28 and TRBJ2-4; weak D call: TRBD2 (6 bases). Trimming stripped 5 bases from V and 2 bases from J, with 16 bases between. In germline, CDR1 is MDHEN, CDR2 SYDVKM. CDR3 length: 16 amino acids.

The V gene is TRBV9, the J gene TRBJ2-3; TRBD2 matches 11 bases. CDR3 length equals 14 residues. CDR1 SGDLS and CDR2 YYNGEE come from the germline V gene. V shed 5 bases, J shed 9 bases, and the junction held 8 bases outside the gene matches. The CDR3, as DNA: TGTGCCAGCAGTCTTAGCGGGAGGGCCGAAACGCAGTATTTT. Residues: CASSLSGRAETQYF. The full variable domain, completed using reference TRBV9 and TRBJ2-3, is DSGVTQTPKHLITATGQRVTLRCSPRSGDLSVYWYQQSLDQGLQFLIQYYNGEERAKGNILERFSAQQFPDLHSELNLSSLELGDSALYFCASSLSGRAETQYFGPGTRLTVL.

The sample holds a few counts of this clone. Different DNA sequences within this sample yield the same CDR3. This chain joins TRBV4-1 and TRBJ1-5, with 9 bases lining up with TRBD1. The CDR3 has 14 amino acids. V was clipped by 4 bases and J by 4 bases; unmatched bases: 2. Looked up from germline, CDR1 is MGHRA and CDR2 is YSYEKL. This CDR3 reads CASSRGQGNQPQHF. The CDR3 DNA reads TGCGCCAGCAGCCGCGGACAGGGGAATCAGCCCCAGCATTTT.

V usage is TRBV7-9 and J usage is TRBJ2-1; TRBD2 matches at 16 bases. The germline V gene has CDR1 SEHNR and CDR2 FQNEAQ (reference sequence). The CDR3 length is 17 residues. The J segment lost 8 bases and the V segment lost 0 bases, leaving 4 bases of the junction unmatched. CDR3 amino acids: CASSLAQGLAGGYEQFF. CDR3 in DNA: TGTGCCAGCAGCTTAGCGCAGGGACTAGCGGGAGGGTATGAGCAGTTCTTC. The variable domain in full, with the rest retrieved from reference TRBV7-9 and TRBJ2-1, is DTGVSQNPRHKITKRGQNVTFRCDPISEHNRLYWYRQTLGQGPEFLTYFQNEAQLEKSRLLSDRFSAERPKGSFSTLEIQRTEQGDSAMYLCASSLAQGLAGGYEQFFGPGTRLTVL.

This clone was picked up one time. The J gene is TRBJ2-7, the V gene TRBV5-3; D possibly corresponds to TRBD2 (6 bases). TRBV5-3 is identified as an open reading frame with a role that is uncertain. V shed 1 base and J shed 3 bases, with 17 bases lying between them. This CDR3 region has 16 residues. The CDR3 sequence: CARSLRFWDFLYEQYF. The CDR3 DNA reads TGTGCCAGAAGCTTGAGGTTTTGGGACTTTCTCTACGAGCAGTACTTC.

CDR3 coding DNA: TGTGCCAGCTCACCGGAGATACAATACAATGAGCAGTTCTTC. It codes for CASSPEIQYNEQFF. The chain employs TRBV18 and TRBJ2-1, with D unclear. Deletions cut 3 bases from V and 4 bases from J, with 10 bases between. The CDR3 covers 14 residues. Germline V gives CDR1 KGHSH, CDR2 LQKENI.